Listed below are T cell receptor beta chains from one sample, sequenced in a study of blood T cells in healthy people across ages. MiXCR was run by TCRdb on the 5' RACE reads, yielding one entry per CDR3 protein. The profile shows 1.5 million to 2 million distinct CDR3 sequences, about 35% of them singletons. Sequenced material: blood. The receptors come from a woman in her twenties or thirties in good health. The CDR3 runs from the conserved cysteine through the conserved F or W. A D gene is named only where the DNA matches it firmly. Clone size is given for some rows only: seen once, a few or many times, or a class if the clone is expanded.

clone_size	d_call	v_call	j_call	cdr3_aa	cdr3_nt
NA	NA	TRBV29-1	TRBJ1-2	CSATAGDAYGYTF	TGCAGCGCCACCGCCGGGGACGCTTATGGCTACACCTTC
NA	TRBD2	TRBV28	TRBJ2-7	CASSPVGLAEYEQYF	TGTGCCAGCAGCCCCGTAGGACTAGCAGAATACGAGCAGTACTTC
NA	TRBD1	TRBV5-1	TRBJ2-1	CASSRGGQGANEQFF	TGCGCCAGCAGCCGGGGAGGACAGGGGGCTAATGAGCAGTTCTTC
many	NA	TRBV4-1	TRBJ2-5	CASSQVLRRETQYF	TGCGCCAGCAGCCAAGTGTTACGTCGAGAGACCCAGTACTTC
NA	NA	TRBV5-5	TRBJ1-1	CASSPPPRGTEAFF	TGTGCCAGCAGCCCTCCCCCAAGGGGGACTGAAGCTTTCTTT
few	NA	TRBV4-1	TRBJ2-7	CASSPVGGHPYEQYF	TGCGCCAGCAGCCCAGTCGGGGGGCACCCCTACGAGCAGTACTTC
NA	TRBD2	TRBV7-9	TRBJ2-7	CASRSSREGFTYEQYF	TGTGCCAGCAGGTCTTCGCGGGAGGGTTTTACCTACGAGCAGTACTTC
many	NA	TRBV29-1	TRBJ1-2	CSVAGNEGYTF	TGCAGCGTTGCGGGGAACGAGGGCTACACCTTC
few	NA	TRBV6-5	TRBJ1-4	CASSYNREKLFF	TGTGCCAGCAGTTACAACCGGGAAAAACTGTTTTTT
NA	NA	TRBV3-1	TRBJ2-7	CASSQAQGGGKQYF	TGTGCCAGCAGCCAAGCCCAGGGGGGCGGGAAGCAGTACTTC
NA	NA	TRBV6-5	TRBJ2-1	CASSYAGYPSGLEQFF	TGTGCCAGCAGTTACGCGGGTTACCCAAGTGGTTTGGAGCAGTTCTTC
few	TRBD2	TRBV20-1	TRBJ2-1	CSAVTSGGTSSYNEQFF	TGCAGTGCAGTGACTAGCGGGGGGACGAGCTCCTACAATGAGCAGTTCTTC
many	TRBD2	TRBV24-1	TRBJ2-3	CATSDLPRESPDTQYF	TGTGCCACCAGTGATTTGCCGCGGGAGAGCCCAGATACGCAGTATTTT
NA	NA	TRBV6-1	TRBJ1-2	CASSEGGFWVYGYTF	TGTGCCAGCAGTGAAGGAGGGTTTTGGGTCTATGGCTACACCTTC
NA	NA	TRBV7-3	TRBJ2-5	CASSLKPQARRETQYF	TGTGCCAGCAGCTTAAAGCCCCAGGCCCGTCGAGAGACCCAGTACTTC
NA	NA	TRBV3-1	TRBJ1-2	CASSQVSGGNYGYTF	TGTGCCAGCAGCCAAGTCAGCGGGGGGAACTATGGCTACACCTTC
many	NA	TRBV12-3/TRBV12-4	TRBJ2-5	CASSRTVEETQYF	TGTGCCAGCAGTCGTACCGTGGAGGAGACCCAGTACTTC
NA	NA	TRBV7-9	TRBJ2-3	CASSLGGLADTQYF	TGTGCCAGCAGCCTAGGGGGTCTAGCAGATACGCAGTATTTT
NA	NA	TRBV25-1	TRBJ1-6	CASSDTTGAVHSPLHF	TGTGCCAGCAGTGACACGACCGGTGCGGTTCATTCACCCCTCCACTTT
NA	NA	TRBV5-8	TRBJ2-7	CASRRGFPTTYEQYF	TGTGCCAGCAGGAGGGGGTTCCCCACAACCTACGAGCAGTACTTC
NA	NA	TRBV7-2	TRBJ2-5	CASSYPVGGETRYF	TGTGCCAGCAGCTACCCGGTAGGGGGAGAGACCCGGTACTTC
NA	NA	TRBV20-1	TRBJ2-5	CSASVGGETQYF	TGCAGTGCTAGTGTGGGCGGCGAGACCCAGTACTTC
few	NA	TRBV20-1	TRBJ1-2	CSAVLGLPSGYTF	TGCAGTGCTGTTCTGGGGCTCCCCTCTGGCTACACCTTC
NA	NA	TRBV6-1	TRBJ1-2	CASSETGRTAYGYTF	TGTGCCAGCAGTGAGACAGGTCGCACAGCCTATGGCTACACCTTC
NA	NA	TRBV4-1	TRBJ1-5	CASSQDVPDNSNQPQHF	TGCGCCAGCAGCCAAGATGTCCCCGACAATAGCAATCAGCCCCAGCATTTT
few	NA	TRBV30	TRBJ1-2	CAWSRYEYGYTF	TGTGCCTGGAGTCGTTATGAGTATGGCTACACCTTC
NA	NA	TRBV10-3	TRBJ2-3	CAISEGMLQYF	TGTGCCATCAGTGAAGGGATGTTGCAGTATTTT
NA	NA	TRBV5-1	TRBJ2-3	CASSLVAMDTQYF	TGCGCCAGCAGCTTGGTAGCGATGGATACGCAGTATTTT
few	TRBD2	TRBV30	TRBJ2-7	CAWSVLGTSGSPHEQYF	TGTGCCTGGAGTGTATTGGGGACTAGCGGGAGTCCCCACGAGCAGTACTTC
NA	NA	TRBV5-1	TRBJ1-2	CASSRPVEGYTF	TGCGCCAGCAGCCGTCCGGTGGAGGGCTACACCTTC
many	NA	TRBV29-1	TRBJ2-3	CSVVPGTDTQYF	TGCAGCGTCGTCCCAGGGACAGATACGCAGTATTTT
few	NA	TRBV4-2	TRBJ1-6	CASSQSLGHRNSPLHF	TGTGCCAGCAGCCAGTCCCTCGGACACCGAAATTCACCCCTCCACTTT
few	NA	TRBV7-9	TRBJ1-1	CASSLEWGRGNTEAFF	TGTGCCAGCAGCTTAGAATGGGGACGGGGGAACACTGAAGCTTTCTTT
NA	TRBD1	TRBV12-3/TRBV12-4	TRBJ1-1	CASSFSTGGRTEAFF	TGTGCCAGCAGTTTCTCGACAGGGGGAAGGACTGAAGCTTTCTTT
once	NA	TRBV6-5	TRBJ2-1	CASSYLGGTPEQFF	TGTGCCAGCAGTTACCTCGGCGGAACCCCTGAGCAGTTCTTC
many	NA	TRBV11-2	TRBJ2-3	CASSLEGGVSRQYF	TGTGCCAGCAGCTTAGAAGGAGGGGTATCTAGGCAGTATTTT
NA	NA	TRBV7-2	TRBJ2-2	CASSLVRQRPNTGELFF	TGTGCCAGCAGCTTAGTACGACAGCGGCCGAACACCGGGGAGCTGTTTTTT
many	TRBD1	TRBV20-1	TRBJ2-3	CSALTGERQYF	TGCAGTGCGTTGACAGGGGAGAGGCAGTATTTT
few	TRBD1	TRBV6-5	TRBJ2-4	CAGSLGGTGGSDIQYF	TGTGCCGGCAGCCTTGGGGGAACAGGGGGCAGTGACATTCAGTACTTC
NA	NA	TRBV28	TRBJ2-1	CASRLTGEPYNEQFF	TGTGCCAGCAGACTAACAGGTGAACCCTACAATGAGCAGTTCTTC
few	NA	TRBV20-1	TRBJ1-1	CSVAGSSAPGEAFF	TGCAGTGTAGCGGGGAGTTCAGCTCCCGGTGAAGCTTTCTTT
many	NA	TRBV9	TRBJ2-1	CASSVDGTWNNEQFF	TGTGCCAGCAGCGTAGATGGGACGTGGAACAATGAGCAGTTCTTC
NA	TRBD1	TRBV20-1	TRBJ2-7	CSAGGTGGYEQYF	TGCAGTGCTGGAGGGACAGGGGGTTACGAGCAGTACTTC
NA	NA	TRBV7-2	TRBJ1-2	CASISGQGFYGYTF	TGTGCCAGCATTTCTGGCCAGGGGTTCTATGGCTACACCTTC
NA	TRBD1	TRBV20-1	TRBJ1-1	CSAQKGATEAFF	TGCAGTGCTCAAAAGGGGGCCACTGAAGCTTTCTTT
NA	NA	TRBV7-9	TRBJ1-1	CASSLADRLSTEAFF	TGTGCCAGCAGCTTAGCCGACAGGCTTAGCACTGAAGCTTTCTTT
many	TRBD1	TRBV7-9	TRBJ2-7	CASSETSGTGSHEQYF	TGTGCCAGCAGCGAGACGTCCGGGACAGGGTCCCACGAGCAGTACTTC
once	TRBD2	TRBV15	TRBJ2-7	CATSRDQSGAHYEQYF	TGTGCCACCAGCAGAGATCAGAGCGGGGCGCACTACGAGCAGTACTTC
few	TRBD1	TRBV7-2	TRBJ2-7	CASSSGQCYEQYF	TGTGCCAGCAGCTCGGGACAGTGTTACGAGCAGTACTTC
NA	TRBD2	TRBV27	TRBJ2-7	CASSLGVAGGYYEQYF	TGTGCCAGCAGTTTGGGGGTAGCGGGAGGATACTACGAGCAGTACTTC
once	NA	TRBV7-3	TRBJ2-5	CASSRGVAGVEEQYF	TGTGCCAGCAGCCGGGGGGTGGCAGGGGTAGAAGAGCAGTACTTC
NA	NA	TRBV6-4	TRBJ1-2	CASSANRVGGYTF	TGTGCCAGCAGTGCCAACAGGGTTGGAGGCTACACCTTC